This T cell receptor beta chain emerged from a study of T cells in tuberculosis. This clone was recorded only once. This CDR3 region has 16 residues. Looked up from germline, CDR1 is SNHLY and CDR2 is FYNNEI. V dropped 4 bases and J dropped 5; count of bases not matched to a gene: 9. Time point denoted: new active TB diagnosis, blood taken before or within 7 days of starting treatment. Generated by immunoSEQ multiplex PCR, the TCRdb table keeps only in-frame clones and is missing some. Of tens of thousands of clones in the sample, approximately 93% were seen once. The clonotype originates from an adult with tuberculosis. Sequenced here: PBMCs, sampled at tuberculosis diagnosis. The chain joins TRBV2 to TRBJ2-1; 9 nucleotides agree with TRBD1. The CDR3 sequence: CASSVGAGTGNNEQFF. As DNA, the CDR3 is TGTGCCAGCAGTGTGGGGGCCGGGACAGGGAACAATGAGCAGTTCTTC.